The clone carrying this TCR beta chain was seen once. Its antigen remains unknown. The junction departs from germline at one end; a sequencing error may be responsible. This sample is drawn from a study of T cells after yellow fever vaccination. The authors made TCR cDNA by 5'RACE template switching, adding a universal primer site and UMIs. In TCRdb, the 5' RACE reads were re-called with MiXCR into one record per CDR3 protein. The table lists under 250,000 distinct CDR3 sequences, about 7% of them singletons. The CDR3 length is 13 residues. Germline CDR1 MNHEY, CDR2 SMNVEV (reference sequence). Findings of the study overall: A small proportion of clonotypes was detected in both the CD4 and CD8 compartments.

The receptor was derived from a man younger than 40 who received the YFV17D yellow fever vaccine. V gene TRBV27 combines with J gene TRBJ1-2; D uncertain. Specimen: CD4+ T cells sorted from PBMCs, collected 15 days after the yellow fever booster vaccination. The CDR3, as DNA: TGTGCCAGCAGCCGGCCCGATAGCTATGGCTACGCCTTC. Translating gives CASSRPDSYGYAF.